The rows below give T cell receptor beta chains drawn from one sample of a study of blood T cells in healthy people across ages. TCRdb reprocessed the 5' RACE reads via MiXCR and lists one record per CDR3 protein. The sample includes 1.5 million to 2 million distinct CDR3 sequences, around 40% of them seen just once. Input material: blood. The receptors here all came from a human donor in good health. Each CDR3 is given without its conserved first and last residue.

j_call,v_call,cdr3_aa
TRBJ2-7,TRBV5-1,ASSLELAGGLDEQY
TRBJ2-1,TRBV5-1,ASSLQGFGANEQF
TRBJ2-7,TRBV28,ASSPHDPVAYEQY
TRBJ2-6,TRBV18,ASSPDRAPGANVLT
TRBJ2-5,TRBV30,AWTGPLQETQY
NA,TRBV28,ASKGGAPETQY
TRBJ2-3,TRBV7-2,ASSLEAFGTDTRY
TRBJ1-5,TRBV4-3,ASSHDRGGNQPQH
TRBJ2-5,TRBV5-8,ASSQGAVVSQETQY
TRBJ1-2,TRBV29-1,SVDPTGSYGGYT
TRBJ1-2,TRBV21-1,ASSWTLSPTGCTYGYT
TRBJ1-2,TRBV5-1,ASSLESRDYGYT
TRBJ2-4,TRBV11-2,ASSSEVYRGEQY